Listed below are T cell receptor beta chains from one sample, sequenced in a study of blood T cell repertoires in acute mononucleosis. Assay: immunoSEQ multiplex PCR; the TCRdb copy retains only in-frame clones and omits some. The repertoire holds 7,000 to 9,000 clones, less than 30% seen once, with under 35% in the top ten. The source was EBV YVL epitope tetramer+ CD8+ T cells sorted from PBMCs, collected during acute infectious mononucleosis. These receptors all stem from a woman aged 18-29 years with infectious mononucleosis caused by EBV. CDR3s include the opening cysteine and the closing phenylalanine or tryptophan. The order of the fields is CDR3 length, V gene, D gene, clone size, J gene, CDR3 protein, CDR3 DNA. A D gene is named only where the DNA matches it firmly. Size is omitted from some rows. Given values are once, few, many or a class for expanded clones.

>15|TRBV7-2|TRBD1|NA|TRBJ2-7
CASSRGTGDGYEQYF
TGTGCCAGCAGCCGAGGGACAGGAGATGGCTACGAGCAGTACTTC
>13|TRBV27|NA|medium-sized|TRBJ1-2
CASTSQYSYGYTF
TGTGCCAGCACCTCACAGTACAGCTATGGCTACACCTTC
>15|TRBV15|NA|once|TRBJ2-5
CATSRLTGSATPLHF
TGTGCCACCAGCAGACTGACAGGATCCGCGACCCCCCTCCACTTC
>15|TRBV28|TRBD2|NA|TRBJ2-7
CASRKTSSGSYEQYF
TGTGCCAGCAGGAAAACCTCTAGCGGCTCCTACGAGCAGTACTTC
>15|TRBV27|TRBD2|NA|TRBJ2-7
CASSPSGKGLYEQYF
TGTGCCAGCAGCCCTAGCGGAAAAGGCCTCTACGAGCAGTACTTC
>15|TRBV4-1|NA|NA|TRBJ2-3
CASSHRRAGDDTQYF
TGCGCCAGCAGCCACCGCCGGGCCGGGGATGATACGCAGTATTTT
>14|TRBV10-2|NA|NA|TRBJ2-3
CAISGVGSTDTQYF
TGTGCCATCAGTGGAGTTGGTAGCACAGATACGCAGTATTTT
>15|TRBV6-1|TRBD1|large|TRBJ2-5
CASRQLTGSGETQYF
TGTGCCAGCAGGCAGTTGACAGGGAGTGGAGAGACCCAGTACTTC
>14|TRBV10-3|TRBD1|NA|TRBJ2-1
CAIRGGQETYEQFF
TGTGCCATCAGGGGGGGACAGGAAACCTACGAGCAGTTCTTC
>17|TRBV7-3|TRBD2|few|TRBJ2-1
CASSSRDGLAVDNEQFF
TGTGCCAGCAGCTCCCGCGACGGACTAGCGGTCGACAATGAGCAGTTCTTC
>16|TRBV27|TRBD2|few|TRBJ2-1
CASSPLTGTSGGEQFF
TGTGCCAGCAGCCCTCTAACGGGGACTAGCGGGGGTGAGCAGTTCTTC
>12|TRBV25-1|NA|NA|TRBJ2-1
CASSLYSAEQFF
TGTGCCAGCAGTTTATATTCGGCGGAACAGTTCTTC
>15|TRBV7-9|NA|many|TRBJ2-1
CASSPDIGWGGEQFF
TGTGCCAGCAGTCCCGACATCGGTTGGGGCGGTGAGCAGTTCTTC
>15|TRBV2|TRBD2|NA|TRBJ2-7
CASSTAGDLGYEQYF
TGTGCCAGCAGCACTGCGGGGGACCTGGGCTACGAGCAGTACTTC
>13|TRBV11-3|NA|many|TRBJ2-7
CASSTYRELEQYF
TGTGCCAGCAGCACTTACAGAGAACTCGAGCAGTACTTC
>10|TRBV27|NA|NA|TRBJ2-1
CASNYNEQFF
TGTGCCAGTAATTACAATGAGCAGTTCTTC
>13|TRBV11-2|NA|large|TRBJ2-1
CASSFFQFNEQFF
TGTGCCAGCAGCTTCTTCCAGTTCAATGAGCAGTTCTTC
>11|TRBV6-4|NA|many|TRBJ2-5
CASSDFETQYF
TGTGCCAGCAGTGACTTCGAGACCCAGTACTTC
>16|TRBV27|TRBD2|NA|TRBJ2-1
CASSSLPSGGSYEQFF
TGTGCCAGCAGCTCGCTTCCTAGCGGGGGATCGTATGAGCAGTTCTTC
>12|TRBV7-6|NA|NA|TRBJ2-3
CASSSPSGTQYF
TGTGCCAGCAGCTCACCCTCCGGTACGCAGTATTTT
>16|TRBV7-2|NA|many|TRBJ1-2
CASSLARTEVGYGYTF
TGTGCCAGCAGCTTAGCGAGGACAGAGGTGGGCTATGGCTACACCTTC
>13|TRBV7-9|NA|medium-sized|TRBJ2-5
CASKNKGTETQYF
TGTGCCAGCAAAAACAAGGGGACGGAGACCCAGTACTTC
>16|TRBV27|NA|medium-sized|TRBJ2-3
CASSFPGEALTDTQYF
TGTGCCAGCAGTTTTCCAGGGGAAGCCCTCACAGATACGCAGTATTTT
>13|TRBV29-1|NA|few|TRBJ2-1
CSVGDGVYNEQFF
TGCAGCGTTGGGGATGGCGTTTACAATGAGCAGTTCTTC
>16|TRBV4-1|TRBD1|NA|TRBJ2-7
CASSTYRDSLSYEQYF
TGTGCCAGCAGCACATACCGGGACAGTCTCTCCTACGAGCAGTACTTC
>15|TRBV2|NA|NA|TRBJ2-5
CASSYLRGSQETQYF
TGTGCCAGCAGTTACCTCAGGGGTTCCCAAGAGACCCAGTACTTC
>14|TRBV27|NA|NA|TRBJ2-3
CAISGVGSTDTQYF
TGTGCCATCAGTGGAGTTGGTAGCACAGATACGCAGTATTTT
>14|TRBV7-7|TRBD2|NA|TRBJ2-1
CASSLQGDYDEQFF
TGTGCCAGCAGCTTACAAGGGGACTACGATGAGCAGTTCTTC
>15|TRBV30|NA|few|TRBJ2-7
CASSLAGPSSYEQYF
TGTGCCAGCAGCCTCGCCGGGCCAAGCTCCTACGAGCAGTACTTC
>14|TRBV6-4|TRBD2|few|TRBJ2-1
CASSLAGGGNEQFF
TGTGCCAGCAGTTTAGCGGGAGGGGGGAATGAGCAGTTCTTC
>15|TRBV7-3|TRBD1|NA|TRBJ2-3
CASSYGQGAADTQYF
TGTGCCAGCAGCTACGGACAGGGGGCGGCGGATACGCAGTATTTC
>12|TRBV5-6|NA|NA|TRBJ2-7
CASSPVNYEQYF
TGTGCCAGCAGCCCGGTCAACTACGAGCAGTACTTC
>13|TRBV7-9|NA|many|TRBJ2-3
CASSLLAGDTQYF
TGTGCCAGCAGCTTACTAGCTGGGGATACGCAGTATTTT
>14|TRBV29-1|TRBD1|NA|TRBJ2-1
CSVSPGTDYNEQFF
TGCAGCGTTTCTCCCGGGACAGATTATAATGAGCAGTTCTTC
>13|TRBV19|TRBD2|few|TRBJ2-1
CASSAGRDNEQFF
TGTGCCAGCAGCGCTGGGAGGGACAATGAGCAGTTCTTC
>18|TRBV27|NA|NA|TRBJ2-2
CASSPLVGTGPTSGELFF
TGTGCCAGCAGCCCCCTTGTTGGTACGGGACCAACGAGTGGGGAGCTGTTTTTT
>14|TRBV25-1|NA|NA|TRBJ1-2
CASSVEDLRYGYTF
TGTGCCAGCAGCGTAGAGGATCTCCGCTATGGCTACACCTTC
>18|TRBV11-2|TRBD1|large|TRBJ2-2
CASSLATIYRGDTGELFF
TGTGCCAGCAGCTTAGCCACAATCTACAGGGGAGACACCGGGGAGCTGTTTTTT
>14|TRBV7-2|NA|once|TRBJ2-5
CASMRELAGQETHF
TGTGCCAGCATGAGGGAGTTGGCGGGGCAAGAGACCCACTTC
>14|TRBV11-2|NA|many|TRBJ2-3
CASSTLGLADTQYF
TGTGCCAGCAGCACACTTGGTCTTGCAGATACGCAGTATTTT
>14|TRBV10-3|NA|few|TRBJ1-5
CASSEGRGWQPQHF
TGTGCCAGCAGTGAAGGCAGGGGTTGGCAGCCCCAGCATTTT